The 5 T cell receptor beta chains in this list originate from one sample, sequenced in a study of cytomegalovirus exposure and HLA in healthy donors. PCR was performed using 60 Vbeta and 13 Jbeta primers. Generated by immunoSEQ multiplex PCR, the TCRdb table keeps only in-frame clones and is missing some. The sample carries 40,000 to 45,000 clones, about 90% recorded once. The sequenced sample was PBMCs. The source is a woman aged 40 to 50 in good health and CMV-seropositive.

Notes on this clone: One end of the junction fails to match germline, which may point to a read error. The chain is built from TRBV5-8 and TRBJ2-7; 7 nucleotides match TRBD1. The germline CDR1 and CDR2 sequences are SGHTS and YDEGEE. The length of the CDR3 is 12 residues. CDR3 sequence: CASTLRDSEQYF. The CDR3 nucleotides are TGTGCTAGCACCCTCAGGGACAGCGAGCAGTACTTC.

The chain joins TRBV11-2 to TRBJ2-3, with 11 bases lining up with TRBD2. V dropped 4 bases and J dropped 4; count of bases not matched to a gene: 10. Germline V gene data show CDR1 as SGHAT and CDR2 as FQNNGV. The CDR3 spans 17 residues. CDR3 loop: CASSSDRLAGKSDTQYF. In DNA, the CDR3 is TGTGCCAGCAGCTCAGACAGACTAGCGGGGAAGTCAGATACGCAGTATTTT.

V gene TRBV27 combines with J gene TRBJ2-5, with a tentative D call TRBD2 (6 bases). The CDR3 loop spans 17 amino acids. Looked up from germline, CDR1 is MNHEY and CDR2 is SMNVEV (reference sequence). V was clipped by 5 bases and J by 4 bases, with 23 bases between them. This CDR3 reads CASSRFSGTVSLETQYF. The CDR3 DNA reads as TGTGCCAGCAGTAGATTCTCCGGGACTGTGAGTTTAGAGACCCAGTACTTC.

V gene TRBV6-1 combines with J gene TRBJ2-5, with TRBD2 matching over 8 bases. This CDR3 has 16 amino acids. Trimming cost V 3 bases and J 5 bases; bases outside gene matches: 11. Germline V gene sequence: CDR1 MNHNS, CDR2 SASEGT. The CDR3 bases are TGTGCCAGCAGTGACCATCTAACGGGAGGGTGGGAGACCCAGTACTTC. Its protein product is CASSDHLTGGWETQYF.

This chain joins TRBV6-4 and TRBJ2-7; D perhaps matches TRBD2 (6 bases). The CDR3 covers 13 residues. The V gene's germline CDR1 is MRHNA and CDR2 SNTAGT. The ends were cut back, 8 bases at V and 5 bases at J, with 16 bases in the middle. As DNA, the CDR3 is TGTGCCAGCGCGAGCGGGCGAGTCGACGAGCAGTACTTC. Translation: CASASGRVDEQYF.